This T cell receptor (beta chain) was found in a study of blood T cells in healthy people across ages. J gave up 13 bases and V 7 bases, and 18 bases lay outside the gene matches. This CDR3 contains 15 residues. Combining a sample-barcoded 5' primer with a J-beta primer mix, a second PCR ran for roughly 6 to 12 cycles. A template-switch adaptor containing 12 random nucleotides labeled each cDNA molecule. TCRdb reprocessed the 5' RACE reads with MiXCR, giving one entry per CDR3 protein. The table has hundreds of thousands of distinct CDR3 sequences, around 54% seen once. Every donor provided 8.5 to 10 milliliters of peripheral blood.

This TCR came from a man in his 60s in good health. Specimen: blood. This chain connects TRBV12-3 or TRBV12-4 to TRBJ2-4, with 8 positions matching TRBD2. The CDR3 sequence: CASNPSAGGRHKQYF. DNA of the CDR3: TGTGCCAGCAATCCCTCGGCGGGGGGCCGTCACAAGCAGTACTTC.